This entry describes one T cell receptor (beta chain). This PCR relied on a set of 60 Vbeta primers and 13 Jbeta primers. Using immunoSEQ multiplex PCR, the repertoire was profiled, and TCRdb retains in-frame clones only, with some absent. The sample consists of about 200,000 clones, approximately 79% of them appearing once. This entry belongs to a study of cytomegalovirus exposure and HLA in healthy donors. The CDR3 contains 15 residues. From germline, CDR1 is SGHNT and CDR2 YENEEA. The ends were cut back, 5 bases at V and 2 bases at J, with 14 bases in the middle. The sequence came from a male donor in good health and CMV-seronegative. Sample: PBMCs. The chain combines TRBV11-3 with TRBJ2-3; TRBD2 is a possible D gene (7 bases). This CDR3 is CASSPGGGPTDTQYF. CDR3 bases: TGTGCCAGCAGCCCAGGCGGGGGCCCCACAGATACGCAGTATTTT.